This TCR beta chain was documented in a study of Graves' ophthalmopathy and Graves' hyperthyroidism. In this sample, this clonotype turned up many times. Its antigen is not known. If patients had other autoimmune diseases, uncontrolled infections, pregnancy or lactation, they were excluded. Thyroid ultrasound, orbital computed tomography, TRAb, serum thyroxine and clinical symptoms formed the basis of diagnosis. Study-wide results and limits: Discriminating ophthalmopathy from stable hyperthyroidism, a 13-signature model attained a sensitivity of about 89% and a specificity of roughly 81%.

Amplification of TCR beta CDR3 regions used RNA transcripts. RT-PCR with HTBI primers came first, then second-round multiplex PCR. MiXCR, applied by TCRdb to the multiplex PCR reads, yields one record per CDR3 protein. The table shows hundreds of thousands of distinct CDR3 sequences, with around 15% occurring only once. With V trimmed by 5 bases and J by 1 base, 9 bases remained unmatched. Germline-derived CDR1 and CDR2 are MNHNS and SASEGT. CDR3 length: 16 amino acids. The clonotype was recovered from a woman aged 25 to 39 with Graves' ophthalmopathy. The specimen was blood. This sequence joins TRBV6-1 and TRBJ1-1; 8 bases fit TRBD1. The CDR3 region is CASSRGVGQGNTEAFF. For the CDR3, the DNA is TGTGCCAGCAGTCGGGGGGTAGGACAGGGGAACACTGAAGCTTTCTTT.